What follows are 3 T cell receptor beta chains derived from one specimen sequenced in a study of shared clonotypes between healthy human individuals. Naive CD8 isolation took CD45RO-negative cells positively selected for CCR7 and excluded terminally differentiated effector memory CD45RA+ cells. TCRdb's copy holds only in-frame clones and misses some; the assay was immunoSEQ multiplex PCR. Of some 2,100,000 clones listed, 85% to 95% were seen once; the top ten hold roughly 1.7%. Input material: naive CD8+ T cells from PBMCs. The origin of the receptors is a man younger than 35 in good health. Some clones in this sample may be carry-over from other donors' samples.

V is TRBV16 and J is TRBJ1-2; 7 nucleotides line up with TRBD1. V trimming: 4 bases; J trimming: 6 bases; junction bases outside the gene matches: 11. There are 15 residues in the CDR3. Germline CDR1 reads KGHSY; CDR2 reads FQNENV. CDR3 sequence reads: CASSLTPGTAHGYTF. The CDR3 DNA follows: TGTGCCAGCAGCCTCACGCCCGGGACAGCCCATGGCTACACCTTC.

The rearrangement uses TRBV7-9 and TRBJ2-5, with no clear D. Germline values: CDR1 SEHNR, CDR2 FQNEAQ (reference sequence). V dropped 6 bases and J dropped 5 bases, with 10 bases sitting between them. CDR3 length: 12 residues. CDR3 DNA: TGTGCCAGCAGTATGTCGGCGGAGACCCAGTACTTC. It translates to CASSMSAETQYF.

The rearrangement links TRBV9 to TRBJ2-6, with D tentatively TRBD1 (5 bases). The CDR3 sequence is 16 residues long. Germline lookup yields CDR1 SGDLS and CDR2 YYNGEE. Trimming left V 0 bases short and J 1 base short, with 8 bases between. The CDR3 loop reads CASSVARGSGANVLTF. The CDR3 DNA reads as TGTGCCAGCAGCGTAGCTAGGGGTTCTGGGGCCAACGTCCTGACTTTC.